The present T cell receptor beta chain was sequenced within a study of blood T cell repertoires in COVID-19. Study information: Acute and convalescent COVID-19 specimens originated in the United States, Italy and Spain. Nucleic acid was either cDNA or gDNA, and it came from T cells, B-cell-depleted T cells, or PBMCs.

Authors' analysis steps: Estimated nucleated cell counts came from reference gene primer amplification. Profiling relied on immunoSEQ multiplex PCR, and the TCRdb table lists in-frame clones only, not all of them. V and J calls and clone size follow that table, whereas D and trimming were derived from the DNA. Here the sample spans more than 90,000 clones, around 86% being singletons. The CDR3 covers 14 residues. Trimming removed 6 bases at V and 6 bases at J, with 18 bases between. CDR1 and CDR2 (germline): LNHDA, SQIVND (reference sequence). The sample was peripheral blood. J is TRBJ2-7 and V is TRBV19; tentatively, D is TRBD1 (6 bases). The sequence came from a man aged 40-55 years with acute or convalescent COVID-19. The CDR3 DNA reads as TGTGCCAGTAGCACCACAGGGACGTGGGGCGAGCAGTACTTC. It specifies CASSTTGTWGEQYF.